Shown below are 28 T cell receptor beta chains from a single sample sequenced in a study of T-cell reconstitution after alpha-beta-depleted transplantation in children. The TCRbeta library incorporated unique molecular identifiers. From the PCR reads, TCRdb called clonotypes with MiXCR, one entry per CDR3 protein. The table lists about 610,000 distinct CDR3 sequences, approximately 10% of them singletons. Sequencing was performed on PBMCs from the stem cell graft donor, taken from the stem cell graft. These receptors came from a human donor who donated a stem cell graft to a child with acute myeloid leukemia.

CDR3 nucleotide sequence: TGCAGCCCCCGGGCACCCAATCAAGAGACCCAGTACTTC. Its protein is CSPRAPNQETQYF. This sequence joins TRBV20-1 and TRBJ2-5, with D uncertain. Germline V gene lookup returns CDR1 DFQATT and CDR2 SNEGSKA (reference sequence). The CDR3 runs to 13 residues.

The V gene is TRBV28, the J gene TRBJ1-1, with D possibly matching TRBD1 (6 bases). Germline V gene lookup returns CDR1 MDHEN and CDR2 SYDVKM. The CDR3 covers 13 residues. With 11 bases removed from V and 4 bases from J, the gap between germline ends came to 17 bases. The chain's CDR3 is CAVHPGHFTEAFF. CDR3 coding DNA: TGTGCCGTCCATCCGGGACACTTCACTGAAGCTTTCTTT. Combining the CDR3 with reference TRBV28 and TRBJ1-1 gives the whole variable domain DVKVTQSSRYLVKRTGEKVFLECVQDMDHENMFWYRQDPGLGLRLIYFSYDVKMKEKGDIPEGYSVSREKKERFSLILESASTNQTSMYLCAVHPGHFTEAFFGQGTRLTVV.

At least ten counts were recorded for this clonotype. The chain recombines TRBV25-1 with TRBJ1-2; possibly TRBD1 for D (6 bases). The germline V gene encodes CDR1 MGHDK and CDR2 SYGVNS. The CDR3 loop spans 13 amino acids. The V and J ends lost 6 bases and 4 bases respectively, with 12 bases between them. CDR3 sequence: CASRDSSFYGYTF. The CDR3 DNA reads TGTGCCAGCAGGGACAGTTCGTTCTATGGCTACACCTTC.

This rearrangement joins TRBV9 to TRBJ1-2, with 8 positions matching TRBD1. The CDR3 loop spans 13 amino acids. Germline V gives CDR1 SGDLS, CDR2 YYNGEE. V was pared by 6 bases and J by 5 bases, with 6 bases of the junction left unmatched. The chain's CDR3 is CASTPDREYGYTF. The CDR3, as DNA: TGTGCCAGCACCCCGGACAGGGAGTATGGCTACACCTTC. The entire variable domain, with the rest obtained from reference TRBV9 and TRBJ1-2, is as follows: DSGVTQTPKHLITATGQRVTLRCSPRSGDLSVYWYQQSLDQGLQFLIQYYNGEERAKGNILERFSAQQFPDLHSELNLSSLELGDSALYFCASTPDREYGYTFGSGTRLTVV.

This clonotype appeared a few times. A junction boundary mismatches the germline segment, possibly from a read error. The V and J genes are TRBV29-1 and TRBJ1-1, with D maybe TRBD1 (6 bases). The CDR3 loop spans 12 amino acids. Germline V gene lookup returns CDR1 SQVTM and CDR2 ANQGSEA. CDR3 nucleotide sequence: TGTGTTGGGGGCCTGTTGAACACTGAAGCTTTCTTT. Protein product: CVGGLLNTEAFF.

There are a few counts of this clonotype. The chain employs TRBV7-8 and TRBJ2-1; the D is unclear. Germline V gene lookup returns CDR1 SGHVS and CDR2 FQNEAQ. Trimming took 2 bases from V and 3 from J, leaving 11 bases between them. The CDR3 contains 15 residues. The chain's CDR3 is CASSLRLDGYNEQFF. CDR3 nucleotides: TGTGCCAGCAGCTTAAGATTGGACGGCTACAATGAGCAGTTCTTC.

The sample holds a few counts of this clonotype. The rearrangement uses TRBV7-2 and TRBJ2-6; TRBD1 might be the D (6 bases). Looked up from germline, CDR1 is SGHTA and CDR2 is FQGNSA. The CDR3 spans 16 residues. V lost 5 bases and J lost 0, with 11 bases in between. The CDR3 DNA sequence: TGTGCCAGCAGCCGGGACACCGGCTCTGGGGCCAACGTCCTGACTTTC. Its protein product is CASSRDTGSGANVLTF.

This clonotype has a handful of counts. The chain uses TRBV4-2 and TRBJ1-5; D not resolved. The V gene lost 0 bases and the J gene lost 6 bases, with 18 bases spanning the gap. Germline V gene lookup returns CDR1 LGHNA and CDR2 YNFKEQ. CDR3 length: 17 amino acids. In DNA, the CDR3 is TGTGCCAGCAGCCAAGAGTGGAGAGGTGGAACGGCTCAGCCCCAGCATTTT. It specifies CASSQEWRGGTAQPQHF.

This clonotype was counted ten times or more. The gene calls are TRBV7-2 and TRBJ2-3; 8 bases align to TRBD2. The CDR3 covers 10 residues. Per the germline V gene, CDR1 is SGHTA and CDR2 is FQGNSA. The trim removed 5 bases at V and 14 bases at J, leaving 3 bases unmatched. The CDR3 is CASSQRELYF. For the CDR3, the DNA is TGTGCCAGCAGCCAGCGGGAGTTGTATTTT.

The chain has TRBV7-3 and TRBJ2-3; D remains ambiguous. The ends were cut back, 2 bases at V and 1 base at J, with 7 bases in the middle. This CDR3 has 14 amino acids. The germline V gene has CDR1 SGHTA and CDR2 FQGTGA. CDR3 nucleotide sequence: TGTGCCAGCAGCTTAGGCTACGGCACAGATACGCAGTATTTT. Translating gives CASSLGYGTDTQYF.

The chain combines TRBV6-1 with TRBJ2-7; 11 positions agree with TRBD1. The junction had 5 bases not matched to a gene; V was cut back by 6 bases and J by 4 bases. There are 14 residues in the CDR3. From germline, CDR1 is MNHNS and CDR2 SASEGT. The CDR3 coding sequence is TGTGCCAGCAGGCGGGACAGGGGGGGGTACGAGCAGTACTTC. It is translated as CASRRDRGGYEQYF.

In its sample, this clonotype was seen many times. This sequence joins TRBV27 and TRBJ2-3, with 8 bases aligning to TRBD2. Germline V gene data show CDR1 as MNHEY and CDR2 as SMNVEV (reference sequence). The CDR3 is 16 amino acids. After removal of 8 bases from V and 2 bases from J, the junction contained 12 bases not matched to a gene. The DNA of the CDR3 is TGTGCCAGCCAGATTTTAGCGGGACCTAACACAGATACGCAGTATTTT. It encodes CASQILAGPNTDTQYF.

There are a few counts of this clonotype. CDR3 residues: CASSVGPERETQYF. Here the CDR3 DNA reads TGTGCCAGCAGCGTAGGCCCCGAGAGGGAGACCCAGTACTTC. V is TRBV9 and J is TRBJ2-5, with D hard to call. The germline V gene encodes CDR1 SGDLS and CDR2 YYNGEE. V lost 0 bases and J 5 bases, leaving 11 bases between the germline ends. The CDR3 is 14 amino acids.

This clonotype was detected a few times. The V call is TRBV20-1, the J call TRBJ1-1; 9 nucleotides line up with TRBD1. This CDR3 region has 12 residues. V lost 5 bases, J lost 3 bases, and 1 base stayed unmatched. CDR1 is DFQATT and CDR2 is SNEGSKA in the germline V gene (reference sequence). The CDR3 region is CSAGDRDTEAFF. The CDR3 DNA is TGCAGTGCTGGGGACAGGGACACTGAAGCTTTCTTT.

The chain uses TRBV6-5 and TRBJ2-3, with 9 bases fitting TRBD2. This CDR3 comprises 18 residues. The germline gives CDR1 MNHEY, CDR2 SVGAGI. The trim removed 0 bases at V and 0 bases at J, leaving 7 bases unmatched. CDR3 nucleotides: TGTGCCAGCAGTTACTCGAGATTAACTAGCGGGAGCACAGATACGCAGTATTTT. It is translated as CASSYSRLTSGSTDTQYF.

The gene calls are TRBV9 and TRBJ2-3, with D hard to call. Germline CDR1 SGDLS, CDR2 YYNGEE. This CDR3 comprises 15 residues. With 0 bases removed from V and 0 bases from J, the gap between germline ends came to 8 bases. The CDR3 DNA is TGTGCCAGCAGCGTAGAGCTCTTTAGCACAGATACGCAGTATTTT. It yields the protein CASSVELFSTDTQYF.

This clonotype was found a few times. The chain joins TRBV14 to TRBJ2-7; perhaps TRBD2 as D (5 bases). Germline CDR1 is SGHDN and CDR2 is FVKESK. This CDR3 contains 14 residues. Trimming stripped 0 bases from V and 7 bases from J, with 13 bases between. CDR3 bases: TGTGCCAGCAGCCAAGAAGGTCGGTCGGGAGAGCAGTACTTC. Amino acid sequence: CASSQEGRSGEQYF.

The gene calls are TRBV6-1 and TRBJ2-7, with 9 positions matching TRBD2. V gave up 7 bases and J gave up 2 bases; unmatched junction bases: 6. The V gene's germline CDR1 is MNHNS and CDR2 SASEGT. The CDR3 consists of 14 residues. CDR3 DNA: TGTGCCAGCACCCAAGCGGGAGGCCCCTACGAGCAGTACTTC. Translating it yields CASTQAGGPYEQYF.

This clonotype came up a few times. V gene TRBV12-3 or TRBV12-4 combines with J gene TRBJ2-5; D may correspond to TRBD1 or TRBD2 (5 bases each). V was trimmed by 7 bases and J by 5 bases, leaving 23 bases between them. The CDR3 covers 16 residues. The CDR3 bases are TGTGCCAGCACCTTTTCTCTCATCGGGACCGGGGAGACCCAGTACTTC. It translates to CASTFSLIGTGETQYF.

In nucleotides, the CDR3 is TGTGCCAGCAGCCCCGGGACAGCTAGCAATCAGCCCCAGCATTTT. This sequence encodes CASSPGTASNQPQHF. V gene TRBV6-5 combines with J gene TRBJ1-5; 7 positions agree with TRBD1. The germline CDR1 and CDR2 sequences are MNHEY and SVGAGI. The CDR3 covers 15 residues. V was pared by 6 bases and J by 0 bases, with 5 bases of the junction left unmatched.

CDR3 in amino acids: CAVSSRDRNTEAFF. CDR3 bases: TGTGCCGTGAGTTCCCGGGACAGAAACACTGAAGCTTTCTTT. The chain is built from TRBV10-3 and TRBJ1-1, with 7 nucleotides matching TRBD1. Unmatched junction bases numbered 11, after V lost 11 bases and J lost 2 bases. The CDR3 is 14 residues long. Germline values: CDR1 ENHRY, CDR2 SYGVKD.

This clonotype was observed a few times. The rearrangement uses TRBV27 and TRBJ2-1; a possible D gene is TRBD2 (6 bases). This CDR3 has 16 amino acids. The ends were cut back, 2 bases at V and 4 bases at J, with 15 bases in the middle. Germline lookup yields CDR1 MNHEY and CDR2 SMNVEV (reference sequence). CDR3 protein: CASSLRRENPYNEQFF. CDR3 nucleotide sequence: TGTGCCAGCAGTTTAAGGCGGGAAAACCCATACAATGAGCAGTTCTTC.

The CDR3 nucleotides read TGCAGCGTCACTCCGATAAGCCGGGGGAGCTCCTACAATGAGCAGTTCTTC. It encodes CSVTPISRGSSYNEQFF. V usage is TRBV29-1 and J usage is TRBJ2-1, with D perhaps TRBD2 (6 bases). Trimming took off 6 bases at V and 0 bases at J, with 21 bases between the two ends. The V gene's germline CDR1 is SQVTM and CDR2 ANQGSEA. The CDR3 consists of 17 residues.

This clonotype has at least ten counts. V and J are TRBV7-8 and TRBJ2-7; tentatively, D is TRBD1 or TRBD2 (6 bases each). The CDR3 spans 15 residues. The germline V gene has CDR1 SGHVS and CDR2 FQNEAQ. V lost 1 base, J lost 6 bases, and 16 bases lay in between. The chain's CDR3 is CASSLGTAGGGEQYF. The CDR3 DNA sequence: TGTGCCAGCAGCTTAGGGACAGCGGGTGGTGGCGAGCAGTACTTC.

This clonotype was detected only a few times. The gene calls are TRBV9 and TRBJ1-6; D not certain. The CDR3 contains 13 residues. V was shortened by 2 bases and J by 7 bases, with 7 bases between the two germline ends. Looked up from germline, CDR1 is SGDLS and CDR2 is YYNGEE. As DNA, the CDR3 is TGTGCCAGCAGCGTGAATGGGAATTCACCCCTCCACTTT. It codes for CASSVNGNSPLHF.

This clonotype was counted at least ten times. CDR3 in DNA: TGCAGTGCTAGAGATCCCCTTACTAGCGTGGGGGAGACCCAGTACTTC. It specifies CSARDPLTSVGETQYF. The rearrangement uses TRBV20-1 and TRBJ2-5, with 7 positions matching TRBD2. Germline assignment: CDR1 DFQATT and CDR2 SNEGSKA (reference sequence). The CDR3 covers 16 residues. V gave up 0 bases and J gave up 5 bases; unmatched junction bases: 12.

The sample holds many counts of this clonotype. This chain uses TRBV21-1 with TRBJ2-7. TRBV21-1 is given as a pseudogene. The CDR3 has 14 residues. The CDR3 nucleotides read TGTGCCAGCAGCAATCTTTGGGAAACCTACGAGCAGTACTTC. As protein: CASSNLWETYEQYF.

This clonotype was observed many times. V and J are TRBV29-1 and TRBJ2-7; 12 bases match TRBD1. Germline-derived CDR1 and CDR2 are SQVTM and ANQGSEA. V lost 3 bases to trimming and J lost 0 bases; unmatched junction nucleotides: 6. The CDR3 covers 16 residues. CDR3 nucleotides: TGCAGCGTTGAGATCCCGGGACAGGGGGCCTCCTACGAGCAGTACTTC. Amino acids: CSVEIPGQGASYEQYF.